This section outlines one T cell receptor beta chain sequence together with its context. Its antigen remains unknown. Indicated time point: week 11, during vaccination. Vaccine doses each comprised 300 ug of mutant IDH1 20-mer peptide, with topical imiquimod. These data are taken from a study of a mutant IDH1 vaccine in newly diagnosed glioma. The repertoire was sequenced with immunoSEQ multiplex PCR; TCRdb's copy has only in-frame clones and lacks some. The sample lists 40,000 to 55,000 clones; roughly 91% were seen once. The sample in question was PBMCs, obtained from a glioma patient whose treatment included an IDH1 peptide vaccine. The origin of this receptor is a man aged 45 to 65 with glioma.

The CDR3 is CASSSGGGTERNIQYF. CDR3 nucleotides: TGCGCCAGCAGCTCCGGGGGGGGCACCGAGAGAAACATTCAGTACTTC. This rearrangement joins TRBV5-1 to TRBJ2-4, with TRBD2 matching over 8 bases. There are 16 residues in the CDR3. Germline trimming cut 3 bases from V and 6 bases from J; bases unmatched to any gene: 11. The germline CDR1 and CDR2 sequences are SGHRS and YFSETQ.